Sequencing of this T cell receptor beta chain was carried out in a study of regulatory T cells in long-lasting Graves disease. Study-level information: Duration of antithyroid drug therapy among newly diagnosed Graves' patients was under 3 months.

Note on this clonotype: The junction departs from germline at one end; a sequencing error may be responsible.

Arm-PCR of CDR3 regions and iRepertoire HTBI primers were used to build TCR beta libraries. TCRdb itself ran the multiplex PCR reads through MiXCR, one entry per CDR3 protein. The sample holds approximately 300,000 distinct CDR3 sequences, 15% to 20% seen once. As for time point: newly diagnosed GD, antithyroid drugs for less than 3 months. RNA extracted from PBMCs served as the sequencing template. Germline CDR1 SGHRS, CDR2 YFSETQ. The CDR3 contains 14 residues. The clonotype was recovered from a female donor with Graves disease. Sequencing used peripheral blood mononuclear cells (PBMCs), obtained at new diagnosis, from a patient treated with antithyroid drugs. The chain carries TRBV5-1 and TRBJ2-7, with a weak D call TRBD2 (5 bases). The CDR3 spells CTSSTALGAYEQYF. The CDR3, as DNA: TGCACCAGCAGCACGGCACTGGGAGCCTACGAGCAGTACTTC.